This TCR beta chain was sequenced in a study of blood T cell repertoires in COVID-19. While infection was still active, Seattle patients were enrolled and then followed longitudinally. Only in-frame clones appear in the TCRdb table, and some are missing; sequencing was by immunoSEQ multiplex PCR. Of roughly 100,000 clones detected, 76% appear once; the ten largest clones hold more than 5.5%. Germline lookup yields CDR1 LNHNV and CDR2 YYDKDF (reference sequence). V was clipped by 4 bases and J by 5 bases; unmatched bases: 6. CDR3 length: 16 amino acids. The receptor comes from a man of 80 years or more with COVID-19, enrolled during active disease. The specimen sequenced was peripheral blood. V and J are TRBV15 and TRBJ2-2, with 11 bases aligning to TRBD2. CDR3 loop: CATSKGTSGRTGELFF. In DNA form, the CDR3 reads TGTGCCACCAGCAAAGGGACTAGCGGCCGTACCGGGGAGCTGTTTTTT.